The source of this TCR beta chain is a study of T cell responses to AZD1222 COVID-19 vaccine. Points from the study as a whole: The reported proportion of spike-specific TCRs targeting unmutated variant regions was nearly half. Only a handful of AZD1222 recipients, more than five in all, had baseline seropositivity. In a largely white British group with more females than males, clonal diversity was possibly underestimated.

The sample holds a few counts of this clone. The antigen is undetermined. The table came from immunoSEQ multiplex PCR; TCRdb's copy has only in-frame clones and leaves some out. The sample yields 100,000 to 150,000 clones, approximately 88% seen once. The V end lost 0 bases, the J end lost 6 bases, and 12 bases lay between the germline ends. Germline loops: CDR1 LNHDA, CDR2 SQIVND (reference sequence). The CDR3 length is 15 residues. V usage is TRBV19 and J usage is TRBJ1-5; D possibly corresponds to TRBD1 (6 bases). Sequencing was performed on peripheral blood, taken on day 0 of AZD1222 vaccination. The receptor comes from an adult in good health. CDR3: CASSIDRGPGQPQHF. In nucleotides, the CDR3 is TGTGCCAGTAGTATAGACCGGGGGCCAGGTCAGCCCCAGCATTTT.